This T cell receptor (beta chain) was recorded in a study of cytomegalovirus exposure and HLA in healthy donors. This clone was detected only a few times. PCR involved 60 Vbeta and 13 Jbeta primers. Data came from immunoSEQ multiplex PCR; TCRdb stores just in-frame clones and leaves some out. The repertoire has approximately 120,000 clones, about 15% of them found once; the top ten carry approximately 2.9%. Trimming took 0 bases from V and 4 from J, leaving 15 bases between them. The CDR3 sequence is 16 residues long. From germline, CDR1 is SGHDN and CDR2 FVKESK. The V and J genes are TRBV14 and TRBJ1-2, with D maybe TRBD1 (6 bases). The sequence was obtained from a female donor in good health and CMV-seropositive. The sequenced sample consisted of PBMCs. The CDR3 spells CASSQDRGGVRYGYTF. Here the CDR3 DNA reads TGTGCCAGCAGCCAAGATCGGGGGGGCGTTCGCTATGGCTACACCTTC.